The present entry profiles one T cell receptor beta chain with its context. This sample was included in a study of T cells expressing NK-cell markers. The CDR3 consists of 14 residues. Following a re-call of the 5' RACE reads, TCRdb has one entry per CDR3 protein and lacks DNA. The sample has about 260,000 distinct CDR3 sequences, and its top ten clones hold about 4%. Sample: blood T cells: a sorted CD56 or NKG2C T cell subset, CD4+ or CD8+ T cells, or bulk PBMC T cells (not recorded which). This sequence was found in a woman aged 18 to 75 in good health. This chain connects TRBV12-3 or TRBV12-4 to TRBJ2-5. CDR3 sequence: CASKAEELQETQYF.